What follows are 14 T cell receptor beta chains derived from one specimen sequenced in a study of CD8 T cells in Susac syndrome. Reverse transcription of about 0.5 to 1 ug RNA was carried out with random hexamers. TCRdb fed the immunoSEQ multiplex PCR reads into MiXCR, producing one record per CDR3 protein. Here the sample spans about 160,000 distinct CDR3 sequences, about 96% being singletons. Sample: CD4+ T cells from PBMCs. All receptors come from a human donor with Susac syndrome.

The CDR3 is CASSLLPETEAFF. In nucleotides, the CDR3 is TGTGCCAGCAGCCTCCTACCGGAGACTGAAGCTTTCTTT. The chain combines TRBV3-1 with TRBJ1-1; D is uncertain. Germline CDR1 and CDR2: LGHDT and YNNKEL (reference sequence). Trimming removed 4 bases from V and 5 bases from J, with 11 bases in between. The CDR3 totals 13 residues.

The chain carries TRBV10-3 and TRBJ2-7; a possible D gene is TRBD2 (6 bases). This CDR3 spans 13 amino acids. V lost 4 bases and J lost 3, with 10 bases in between. Germline CDR1 reads ENHRY; CDR2 reads SYGVKD. CDR3 protein: CAISGPGDYEQYF. The CDR3 DNA reads as TGTGCCATCAGTGGCCCGGGGGACTACGAGCAGTACTTC.

The CDR3 sequence is CASSQGLAGVPEQFF. Written as DNA, the CDR3 is TGTGCCAGCAGCCAGGGACTAGCGGGAGTCCCTGAGCAGTTCTTC. The V call is TRBV14, the J call TRBJ2-1, with 14 bases matching TRBD2. Germline V gene sequence: CDR1 SGHDN, CDR2 FVKESK. This CDR3 is 15 amino acids long. V dropped 3 bases and J dropped 9; count of bases not matched to a gene: 4.

The chain is built from TRBV6-2 or TRBV6-3 and TRBJ1-1; 7 nucleotides line up with TRBD1. Germline values: CDR1 MNHEY, CDR2 SVGEGT. V was pared by 6 bases and J by 4 bases, with 11 bases of the junction left unmatched. The CDR3 runs 15 residues. For the CDR3, the DNA is TGTGCCAGCAGACGATTCGGACAGGCGGGCACTGAAGCTTTCTTT. Protein sequence: CASRRFGQAGTEAFF.

The chain recombines TRBV28 with TRBJ2-4; tentative D call: TRBD2 (5 bases). The CDR3 has 14 residues. Per the germline V gene, CDR1 is MDHEN and CDR2 is SYDVKM. Trimming left V 6 bases short and J 0 bases short, with 9 bases between. CDR3 region: CASSTRGAKNIQYF. As DNA, the CDR3 is TGTGCCAGCAGCACCCGGGGAGCCAAAAACATTCAGTACTTC.

The chain links TRBV15 to TRBJ1-1, with D uncertain. This CDR3 region has 13 residues. The V and J ends lost 8 bases and 0 bases respectively, with 10 bases between them. CDR1 is LNHNV, CDR2 YYDKDF, per germline (reference sequence). The DNA of the CDR3 is TGTGCCACCTGTAAGACTGTGAACACTGAAGCTTTCTTT. Its protein product is CATCKTVNTEAFF. The full variable domain, completed using reference TRBV15 and TRBJ1-1, is DAMVIQNPRYQVTQFGKPVTLSCSQTLNHNVMYWYQQKSSQAPKLLFHYYDKDFNNEADTPDNFQSRRPNTSFCFLDIRSPGLGDTAMYLCATCKTVNTEAFFGQGTRLTVV.

The count of this clonotype is one. The rearrangement links TRBV6-1 to TRBJ1-5; D unresolved. The V and J ends lost 4 bases and 1 base respectively, with 17 bases between them. Looked up from germline, CDR1 is MNHNS and CDR2 is SASEGT. CDR3 length: 17 amino acids. The CDR3, as DNA: TGTGCCAGCAGTGCTACCCCAACAATCGTAAGCAATCAGCCCCAGCATTTT. Protein sequence: CASSATPTIVSNQPQHF.

This chain uses TRBV9 with TRBJ2-1, with 8 bases fitting TRBD1. The V gene end was trimmed by 0 bases and the J gene end by 6 bases; junction bases not matched to a gene: 14. Germline V gene sequence: CDR1 SGDLS, CDR2 YYNGEE. The CDR3 length is 18 residues. CDR3 region: CASSVGGQASLGGNEQFF. DNA of the CDR3: TGTGCCAGCAGCGTAGGGGGACAGGCAAGCCTTGGGGGCAATGAGCAGTTCTTC.

The table lists this clonotype with a count of one. The chain is built from TRBV19 and TRBJ2-4, with D possibly TRBD1 on 6 matching bases. The V gene's germline CDR1 is LNHDA and CDR2 SQIVND (reference sequence). CDR3 size: 13 residues. Trimming took off 8 bases at V and 7 bases at J, with 15 bases between the two ends. The CDR3 nucleotides read TGTGCCAGTCAAACAGGGCCAGGGAACATTCAGTACTTC. Its protein product is CASQTGPGNIQYF.

The rearrangement uses TRBV29-1 and TRBJ2-5; D is undetermined. The CDR3 has 15 amino acids. Looked up from germline, CDR1 is SQVTM and CDR2 is ANQGSEA. Trimming took 4 bases from V and 2 from J, leaving 17 bases between them. Here the CDR3 DNA reads TGCAGCGTTGCAAAGGGCACGCTAACGCAAGAGACCCAGTACTTC. Amino acids: CSVAKGTLTQETQYF.

The CDR3 region has the DNA TGCAGTGCTTCTGATCGGGAGGTGGGGGGCTACACCTTC. Protein sequence: CSASDREVGGYTF. The chain joins TRBV20-1 to TRBJ1-2; D call uncertain. Per germline, CDR1 DFQATT and CDR2 SNEGSKA (reference sequence). The germline V and J ends were trimmed by 5 bases and 8 bases, with 18 bases remaining between them. This CDR3 comprises 13 residues.

This chain uses TRBV15 with TRBJ1-6, with D unresolved. Germline CDR1 and CDR2: LNHNV and YYDKDF (reference sequence). CDR3 length equals 16 residues. Trimming cost V 1 base and J 10 bases, with 17 bases left between them. The CDR3 DNA is TGTGCCACCAGCAGAGTGGGGTTAGGGCATGACTCACCCCTCCACTTT. It translates to CATSRVGLGHDSPLHF.

The chain is built from TRBV30 and TRBJ2-7, with 7 positions matching TRBD1. The CDR3 loop spans 13 amino acids. V gave up 5 bases and J gave up 6 bases; unmatched junction bases: 10. Germline V gene lookup returns CDR1 GTSNPN and CDR2 SVGIG (reference sequence). CDR3 DNA sequence: TGTGCCTGGGCCACAGGGGAGCACGGCGAGCAGTACTTC. It specifies CAWATGEHGEQYF.

This clonotype was seen only a few times. The rearrangement links TRBV4-3 to TRBJ2-5; D gene uncertain. V lost 0 bases, J lost 5 bases, and 13 bases lay in between. The germline V gene has CDR1 LGHNA and CDR2 YSLEER. This CDR3 spans 15 amino acids. The CDR3 here is CASSQDFGSWETQYF. The CDR3 DNA reads TGCGCCAGCAGCCAAGATTTCGGGTCTTGGGAGACCCAGTACTTC.